These 27 T cell receptor beta chains came from one sample sequenced in a study of identical twins (dated by TCRdb to 2016 to 2017). Library preparation was by 5' RACE. Data came from an Illumina HiSeq 2000. Using fastp at Q25 and MiXCR, TCRdb reprocessed the public reads and kept productive beta chains. Each entry merges the rows of one CDR3 protein and shows their most common DNA and genes. For this sample there are around 690,000 distinct CDR3 sequences; about 20% appear just once. The ten largest make up more than 4% of the sample. The same data also went into a second study, on T cells expressing NK-cell markers.

Sequences were obtained from PBMCs. These receptors all come from a young woman in good health.

The gene calls are TRBV5-1 and TRBJ2-1, with D possibly TRBD2 on 6 matching bases. The length of the CDR3 is 15 residues. Germline lookup yields CDR1 SGHRS and CDR2 YFSETQ. Trimming cost V 2 bases and J 7 bases, with 16 bases left between them. The CDR3 spells CASSFGGALLNEQFF. The DNA of the CDR3 is TGCGCCAGCAGCTTTGGCGGGGCCCTCCTGAATGAGCAGTTCTTC.

A single count supports this clonotype. The chain links TRBV3-1 to TRBJ2-4; 9 positions agree with TRBD2. Germline CDR1 and CDR2: LGHDT and YNNKEL (reference sequence). The CDR3 is 18 amino acids. With 3 bases clipped from V and 0 bases from J, the junction kept 9 bases outside the gene matches. CDR3 sequence: CASSHIQLAGLAKNIQYF. CDR3 nucleotides: TGTGCCAGCAGCCACATCCAGCTAGCGGGGCTAGCCAAAAACATTCAGTACTTC.

This clonotype was recorded a few times. The rearrangement joins TRBV18 to TRBJ2-1, with 8 bases matching TRBD2. Germline-derived CDR1 and CDR2 are KGHSH and LQKENI. The CDR3 sequence is 14 residues long. The V and J ends lost 5 bases and 4 bases, in that order; junction bases with no gene match: 4. CDR3 coding DNA: TGTGCCAGCTCAATACTAGCGGCTTACAATGAGCAGTTCTTC. This encodes CASSILAAYNEQFF.

This clonotype was observed a handful of times. The chain recombines TRBV18 with TRBJ2-6; D not certain. Deletions cut 8 bases from V and 9 bases from J, with 17 bases between. CDR1 is KGHSH, CDR2 LQKENI, per germline. The CDR3 has 14 residues. The CDR3 reads CASASSPAHNVLTF. The CDR3 DNA reads TGTGCCAGCGCCTCATCCCCAGCACACAACGTCCTGACTTTC. The full variable domain, with the rest looked up from reference TRBV18 and TRBJ2-6, is NAGVMQNPRHLVRRRGQEARLRCSPMKGHSHVYWYRQLPEEGLKFMVYLQKENIIDESGMPKERFSAEFPKEGPSILRIQQVVRGDSAAYFCASASSPAHNVLTFGAGSRLTVL.

In this sample, this clonotype turned up a few times. The CDR3 coding sequence is TGCGCCAGCAGCCTGACTAGCGGGGAGACCTACGAGCAGTACTTC. This translates into CASSLTSGETYEQYF. The chain carries TRBV4-1 and TRBJ2-7, with 11 bases fitting TRBD2. The CDR3 length is 15 residues. V lost 4 bases, J lost 2 bases, and 4 bases stayed unmatched. The germline V gene has CDR1 MGHRA and CDR2 YSYEKL.

Concerning this clonotype: Mismatch with germline at one junction end may stem from a read error. CDR3 sequence: CSARGTVIGELFF. The DNA for the CDR3 is TGCAGTGCAAGAGGGACCGTCATTGGAGAGCTGTTTTTT. This chain joins TRBV20-1 and TRBJ2-2, with D perhaps TRBD1 or TRBD2 (5 bases each). The CDR3 has 13 amino acids. The germline V gene encodes CDR1 DFQATT and CDR2 SNEGSKA (reference sequence).

The chain links TRBV25-1 to TRBJ2-1, with D possibly matching TRBD1 (5 bases). Germline values: CDR1 MGHDK, CDR2 SYGVNS. This CDR3 spans 18 amino acids. Trimming shortened V by 7 bases and J by 3 bases, and 25 bases separated the two germline ends. The CDR3 here is CASTAGPKPGQGYNEQFF. The CDR3 DNA sequence: TGTGCCAGCACCGCCGGTCCTAAACCCGGGCAGGGCTACAATGAGCAGTTCTTC.

The rearrangement joins TRBV7-9 to TRBJ1-1, with TRBD1 matching 9 bases. The length of the CDR3 is 15 residues. Trimming at V came to 5 bases and at J to 5 bases, leaving 9 bases not matched to a gene. Germline V gene sequence: CDR1 SEHNR, CDR2 FQNEAQ (reference sequence). CDR3 DNA: TGTGCCAGCAGCCCGGTCGACAGGGGGGTTACTGAAGCTTTCTTT. Residues: CASSPVDRGVTEAFF.

This chain links TRBV6-1 with TRBJ2-5; 8 bases are shared with TRBD1. Germline CDR1 is MNHNS and CDR2 is SASEGT. The CDR3 totals 15 residues. After removal of 5 bases from V and 8 bases from J, the junction contained 13 bases not matched to a gene. CDR3 amino acids: CASSIGQGFKRTQYF. In DNA, the CDR3 is TGTGCCAGCAGTATTGGACAGGGTTTTAAGAGAACCCAGTACTTC.

CDR3 region: CASSQGLSGPFETQYF. In nucleotides, the CDR3 is TGCGCCAGCAGCCAAGGTTTGAGCGGGCCATTTGAGACCCAGTACTTC. This chain links TRBV4-1 with TRBJ2-5; possibly TRBD2 for D (6 bases). This CDR3 spans 16 amino acids. Germline lookup yields CDR1 MGHRA and CDR2 YSYEKL. Between the trimmed V and J ends, which lost 1 base and 5 bases, there was a span of 17 bases.

The CDR3 protein is CSARSGQGETQYF. The CDR3 DNA sequence: TGCAGTGCTAGATCGGGCCAGGGGGAGACCCAGTACTTC. The chain employs TRBV20-1 and TRBJ2-5; tentative D call: TRBD1 (6 bases). The V end was cut by 2 bases, the J end by 5 bases, with 12 bases between. The CDR3 covers 13 residues. The germline gives CDR1 DFQATT, CDR2 SNEGSKA (reference sequence).

The V gene is TRBV12-5, the J gene TRBJ2-7; a possible D gene is TRBD1 (6 bases). Looked up from germline, CDR1 is LGHNT and CDR2 is FRNRAP. This CDR3 is built from 17 residues. CDR3 bases: TGTGCCACCACCAAGCAGGGTCCTGGGACAAGCTATGCCGAGCAGTACTTC. Translating gives CATTKQGPGTSYAEQYF.

This chain uses TRBV9 with TRBJ2-5, with D perhaps TRBD2 (5 bases). Germline V lookup: CDR1 SGDLS, CDR2 YYNGEE. Trimming pared 4 bases from V and 4 bases from J, leaving 20 bases between. The CDR3 contains 16 residues. For the CDR3, the DNA is TGTGCCAGCAGCCCCCGCCGGGAACCCGGGCCAGAGACCCAGTACTTC. This codes for CASSPRREPGPETQYF.

This clonotype has ten or more counts. The gene calls are TRBV5-1 and TRBJ2-3; no firm D call. The CDR3 runs 14 residues. The germline gives CDR1 SGHRS, CDR2 YFSETQ. The V and J ends lost 4 bases and 4 bases respectively, with 13 bases between them. The CDR3 DNA reads TGCGCCAGCAGCCGATCTAGTACGCCAGATACGCAGTATTTT. Translation: CASSRSSTPDTQYF. The whole variable domain, remainder taken from reference TRBV5-1 and TRBJ2-3, is KAGVTQTPRYLIKTRGQQVTLSCSPISGHRSVSWYQQTPGQGLQFLFEYFSETQRNKGNFPGRFSGRQFSNSRSEMNVSTLELGDSALYLCASSRSSTPDTQYFGPGTRLTVL.

V and J are TRBV7-2 and TRBJ1-1; D remains unclear. The germline CDR1 and CDR2 sequences are SGHTA and FQGNSA. V gave up 6 bases and J gave up 0 bases, with 11 bases separating them. The CDR3 covers 14 residues. Written as DNA, the CDR3 is TGTGCCAGCAGTCCCAATCGCATGAACACTGAAGCTTTCTTT. It yields the protein CASSPNRMNTEAFF.

This clonotype was observed a few times. The rearrangement joins TRBV27 to TRBJ2-7; 7 bases align to TRBD2. The CDR3 has 16 residues. Per the germline V gene, CDR1 is MNHEY and CDR2 is SMNVEV (reference sequence). The V gene end was trimmed by 5 bases and the J gene end by 5 bases; junction bases not matched to a gene: 15. The CDR3 sequence: CASSTLAAEGTDEQYF. The CDR3 region has the DNA TGTGCCAGCAGTACCCTAGCGGCAGAGGGTACTGACGAGCAGTACTTC.

The CDR3 spells CSANPLAGPLSSYEQYF. The CDR3, as DNA: TGCAGTGCAAACCCACTAGCGGGGCCACTAAGCTCCTACGAGCAGTACTTC. This chain links TRBV20-1 with TRBJ2-7, with TRBD2 matching 10 bases. V shed 6 bases and J 0 bases; nucleotides not matched to a gene: 14. The CDR3 is 17 residues long. The germline V gene has CDR1 DFQATT and CDR2 SNEGSKA (reference sequence).

The sample holds a few counts of this clonotype. This chain links TRBV6-5 with TRBJ2-7, with unresolved D. There are 16 residues in the CDR3. V shed 2 bases and J shed 1 base, with 15 bases lying between them. From germline, CDR1 is MNHEY and CDR2 SVGAGI. The CDR3 coding sequence is TGTGCCAGCAGTTACCGGGTGGAATCGGGTTCCTACGAGCAGTACTTC. It specifies CASSYRVESGSYEQYF.

The gene calls are TRBV27 and TRBJ2-3; 11 bases fit TRBD2. The CDR3 runs to 16 residues. Germline-derived CDR1 and CDR2 are MNHEY and SMNVEV (reference sequence). V was clipped by 3 bases and J by 7 bases; unmatched bases: 9. Written as DNA, the CDR3 is TGTGCCAGCAGTTTCCAACTAGCGGGGGAAGGGAATACGCAGTATTTT. Encoded protein: CASSFQLAGEGNTQYF.

The gene calls are TRBV24-1 and TRBJ2-1, with unresolved D. The CDR3 sequence is 13 residues long. Trimming took 4 bases from V and 9 from J, leaving 12 bases between them. The germline V gene encodes CDR1 KGHDR and CDR2 SFDVKD. CDR3 sequence: CATSDSHASEQFF. The CDR3 bases are TGTGCCACCAGTGACTCACACGCGAGTGAGCAGTTCTTC.

This clonotype was seen only a few times. The CDR3 nucleotides are TGCAGTGCTAGAGGAAGTAGGGGGTATTACGAGCAGTACTTC. Encoded protein: CSARGSRGYYEQYF. This sequence joins TRBV20-1 and TRBJ2-7; possible D gene TRBD1, 6 bases. The CDR3 is made up of 14 amino acids. V dropped 1 base and J dropped 4 bases, with 14 bases sitting between them. The germline V gene has CDR1 DFQATT and CDR2 SNEGSKA (reference sequence).

This clonotype came up a few times. The rearrangement links TRBV12-3 or TRBV12-4 to TRBJ1-5, with 8 positions matching TRBD1. There are 14 residues in the CDR3. The V gene end was trimmed by 9 bases and the J gene end by 7 bases; junction bases not matched to a gene: 11. The CDR3 sequence: CASQTGAFKQPQHF. The CDR3 bases are TGTGCCAGTCAGACAGGGGCGTTCAAACAGCCCCAGCATTTT.

There are a few counts of this clonotype. The rearrangement links TRBV12-3 or TRBV12-4 to TRBJ2-1; TRBD2 aligns across 9 bases. The CDR3 totals 14 residues. The V gene end was trimmed by 8 bases and the J gene end by 5 bases; junction bases not matched to a gene: 7. The CDR3 DNA is TGTGCCAGCGCCAGGACTAGCGCTGACAATGAGCAGTTCTTC. This encodes CASARTSADNEQFF.

This clonotype has only a few counts. V gene TRBV5-1 combines with J gene TRBJ2-6; D is ambiguous. This CDR3 is 16 amino acids long. Germline V gene lookup returns CDR1 SGHRS and CDR2 YFSETQ. V lost 1 base and J lost 4, with 12 bases in between. CDR3 sequence reads: CASSLLTRVGANVLTF. The CDR3 DNA follows: TGCGCCAGCAGCTTGCTTACCAGAGTAGGGGCCAACGTCCTGACTTTC.

This clonotype was seen ten or more times. This chain joins TRBV7-8 and TRBJ2-7; D gene ambiguous. The germline CDR1 and CDR2 sequences are SGHVS and FQNEAQ. The CDR3 length is 14 residues. V lost 0 bases and J 2 bases, leaving 8 bases between the germline ends. The chain's CDR3 is CASSLAVAPYEQYF. As DNA, the CDR3 is TGTGCCAGCAGCTTAGCTGTAGCCCCCTACGAGCAGTACTTC. The full variable domain, in which reference TRBV7-8 and TRBJ2-7 provide the parts outside the CDR3, is GAGVSQSPRYKVAKRGQDVALRCDPISGHVSLFWYQQALGQGPEFLTYFQNEAQLDKSGLPSDRFFAERPEGSVSTLKIQRTQQEDSAVYLCASSLAVAPYEQYFGPGTRLTVT.

This clonotype was counted ten times or more. The chain is built from TRBV6-1 and TRBJ1-2; D not resolved. The V end lost 3 bases, the J end lost 4 bases, and 6 bases lay between the germline ends. The CDR3 loop spans 12 amino acids. Germline V gene sequence: CDR1 MNHNS, CDR2 SASEGT. The CDR3 loop is CASSDRPYGYTF. The CDR3 DNA sequence: TGTGCCAGCAGTGATAGGCCCTATGGCTACACCTTC.

The chain couples TRBV7-2 to TRBJ2-7, with a tentative D call TRBD1 (6 bases). V was cut by 5 bases and J by 4 bases, with 18 bases left in between. Germline CDR1 reads SGHTA; CDR2 reads FQGNSA. This CDR3 is 15 amino acids long. CDR3 DNA: TGTGCCAGCAGCCCAGGTGGGACACACATGTACGAGCAGTACTTC. Its protein product is CASSPGGTHMYEQYF. The full variable domain, rest sourced from reference TRBV7-2 and TRBJ2-7, is GAGVSQSPSNKVTEKGKDVELRCDPISGHTALYWYRQSLGQGLEFLIYFQGNSAPDKSGLPSDRFSAERTGGSVSTLTIQRTQQEDSAVYLCASSPGGTHMYEQYFGPGTRLTVT.